This T cell receptor beta chain stems from a study of blood T cell repertoires in COVID-19. Generated by immunoSEQ multiplex PCR, the TCRdb table keeps only in-frame clones and is missing some. The sample consists of over 200,000 clones, roughly 86% of them appearing once. V trimming: 0 bases; J trimming: 3 bases; junction bases outside the gene matches: 11. CDR3 length: 19 amino acids. Germline V gene data show CDR1 as LGHNT and CDR2 as FRNRAP. Sequencing was carried out using peripheral blood. This receptor was taken from a man aged 35 to 55 who had recovered from COVID-19. The V and J genes are TRBV12-5 and TRBJ2-3; 11 bases line up with TRBD2. CDR3 in amino acids: CASGLVSAQLAGVTDTQYF. CDR3 nucleotide sequence: TGTGCTAGTGGTTTGGTATCTGCTCAACTAGCGGGGGTTACAGATACGCAGTATTTT.